The rows below give T cell receptor beta chains drawn from one sample of a study of beta chain features in type 1 diabetes. Sequencing used immunoSEQ multiplex PCR; TCRdb keeps in-frame clones, though not all of them. The top ten hold less than 0.45% of the sample, which has fewer than 400,000 clones, under 8.5% seen once. The sample taken for sequencing was central memory CD4+ T cells from blood. Receptors originate from a woman aged 18-29 years in good health. The CDR3 runs from the conserved cysteine through the conserved F or W. A D gene is named only where the DNA matches it firmly. Size values are once, few and many counts, or a class for expanded clones, and some rows have none.

>-|TRBJ1-1|TRBV19|-
CASSMTGNTEAFF
TGTGCCAGTAGTATGACCGGGAACACTGAAGCTTTCTTT
>-|TRBJ2-5|TRBV7-3|-
CASSLIPEETQYF
TGTGCCAGCAGCTTAATCCCTGAAGAGACCCAGTACTTC
>few|TRBJ1-5|TRBV4-1|TRBD1
CASSQAQDRSNNQPQHF
TGCGCCAGCAGCCAAGCCCAGGACAGGTCAAACAATCAGCCCCAGCATTTT
>-|TRBJ2-2|TRBV6-1|-
CASSEGTAGYTGELFF
TGTGCCAGCAGTGAAGGTACTGCGGGGTACACCGGGGAGCTGTTTTTT
>-|TRBJ2-7|TRBV6-6|-
CASSSGLASYEQYF
TGTGCCAGCAGTTCGGGACTGGCTTCCTACGAGCAGTACTTC
>-|TRBJ1-1|TRBV18|-
CASSPDVRNTEAFF
TGTGCCAGCTCACCGGACGTGAGGAACACTGAAGCTTTCTTT
>few|TRBJ1-5|TRBV2|-
CASRDSHQPQHF
TGTGCCAGCAGAGACAGCCATCAGCCCCAGCATTTT
>-|TRBJ2-7|TRBV29-1|-
CSVGANRGGEQYF
TGCAGCGTCGGAGCGAACAGGGGAGGCGAGCAGTACTTC
>-|TRBJ2-3|TRBV29-1|TRBD2
CSVRGTSGGASYTDTQYF
TGCAGCGTCCGGGGGACTAGCGGAGGGGCGTCTTACACAGATACGCAGTATTTT
>few|TRBJ2-7|TRBV19|-
CASSIQGQRGYEQYF
TGTGCCAGTAGTATTCAGGGGCAGCGAGGCTACGAGCAGTACTTC
>few|TRBJ2-6|TRBV28|-
CASSLWSVKGHNVLTF
TGTGCCAGCAGTTTATGGTCCGTAAAAGGGCACAACGTCCTGACTTTC
>few|TRBJ2-5|TRBV19|TRBD1
CASSPPWAGGRETQYF
TGTGCCAGTAGTCCTCCCTGGGCAGGGGGAAGGGAGACCCAGTACTTC
>few|TRBJ2-1|TRBV5-6|TRBD1
CASSLPGQGANEQFF
TGTGCCAGCAGCTTACCGGGACAGGGGGCCAATGAGCAGTTCTTC
>-|TRBJ1-1|TRBV29-1|-
CSVETAFF
TGCAGCGTTGAAACGGCTTTCTTT
>-|TRBJ2-7|TRBV6-5|TRBD1
CASSTGTGGYEQYF
TGTGCCAGCAGCACCGGGACAGGGGGTTACGAGCAGTACTTC
>few|TRBJ2-1|TRBV5-1|-
CASSLAVFAEQFF
TGCGCCAGCAGCTTGGCCGTTTTTGCTGAGCAGTTCTTC
>-|TRBJ2-3|TRBV7-9|-
CASSRIASTDTQYF
TGTGCCAGCAGCCGAATAGCTAGCACAGATACGCAGTATTTT
>few|TRBJ2-2|TRBV11-2|TRBD1
CASSPAGTGPGELFF
TGTGCCAGCAGCCCGGCCGGGACAGGACCCGGGGAGCTGTTTTTT
>few|TRBJ2-3|TRBV7-9|-
CASSQTQGTQYF
TGCGCCAGCAGCCAAACCCAGGGGACGCAGTATTTT
>-|TRBJ2-5|TRBV20-1|-
CSARDRETQYF
TGCAGTGCTAGAGATCGAGAGACCCAGTACTTC
>few|TRBJ2-7|TRBV10-3|TRBD1
CAISEGQGHEQYF
TGTGCCATCAGTGAGGGACAGGGCCACGAGCAGTACTTC
>many|TRBJ2-7|TRBV28|TRBD1
CASRTDRGYEQYF
TGTGCCAGCAGGACGGACAGGGGCTACGAGCAGTACTTC
>many|TRBJ1-1|TRBV5-4|-
CASLISGRPAEAFF
TGTGCCAGCCTGATCTCGGGACGCCCCGCTGAAGCTTTCTTT
>-|TRBJ1-1|TRBV5-6|-
CASSFRRYTEAFF
TGTGCCAGCAGCTTTCGACGGTACACTGAAGCTTTCTTT
>few|TRBJ2-2|TRBV7-9|-
CASSVTQVGELFF
TGTGCCAGCAGCGTGACTCAGGTCGGGGAGCTGTTTTTT
>few|TRBJ2-7|TRBV6-5|-
CASSSRVFYEQYF
TGTGCCAGCAGTTCCCGAGTATTCTACGAGCAGTACTTC
>-|TRBJ2-1|TRBV5-1|-
CASSIQGSYNEQFF
TGCGCCAGCAGCATACAGGGCTCCTACAATGAGCAGTTCTTC
>-|TRBJ1-5|TRBV15|-
CATSRVWSAGKNQPQHF
TGTGCCACCAGCAGAGTCTGGTCAGCAGGGAAGAATCAGCCCCAGCATTTT
>many|TRBJ2-1|TRBV27|TRBD2
CASSLRTSVSNEQFF
TGTGCCAGCAGTTTACGGACTAGCGTGAGCAATGAGCAGTTCTTC
>few|TRBJ2-2|TRBV7-9|-
CASSLAWDSYTGELFF
TGTGCCAGCAGCTTAGCGTGGGACTCCTACACCGGGGAGCTGTTTTTT
>-|TRBJ2-7|TRBV28|TRBD1
CASRPGQRTYEQYF
TGTGCCAGCAGGCCGGGACAGAGGACCTACGAGCAGTACTTC
>-|TRBJ1-4|TRBV7-2|TRBD1
CASSMTGENEKLFF
TGTGCCAGCAGCATGACAGGGGAAAATGAAAAACTGTTTTTT
>-|TRBJ1-1|TRBV18|TRBD1
CASSPGWTGGTEAFF
TGTGCCAGCTCACCTGGCTGGACAGGGGGCACTGAAGCTTTCTTT
>-|TRBJ2-5|TRBV7-2|TRBD2
CASSLHRGGRALKETQYF
TGTGCCAGCAGCTTACATAGGGGCGGGAGGGCCCTTAAGGAGACCCAGTACTTC
>-|TRBJ2-3|TRBV7-9|-
CASSLTYLSTDTQYF
TGTGCCAGCAGTCTAACCTACCTAAGCACAGATACGCAGTATTTT
>many|TRBJ2-7|TRBV18|-
CASSPGHDEQYF
TGTGCCAGCTCACCGGGTCATGACGAGCAGTACTTC
>-|TRBJ1-1|TRBV5-4|-
CASSHGSDTEAFF
TGTGCCAGCAGCCACGGCTCCGACACTGAAGCTTTCTTT
>-|TRBJ2-7|TRBV13|TRBD2
CASSFGGSPHEQYF
TGTGCCAGCAGCTTCGGCGGGAGTCCCCACGAGCAGTACTTC
>-|TRBJ1-2|TRBV6-5|-
CASSYSRRGYGYTF
TGTGCCAGCAGTTACTCGAGAAGGGGTTATGGCTACACCTTC
>many|TRBJ1-5|TRBV15|-
CATSRDVGQPQHF
TGTGCCACCAGCAGAGATGTAGGGCAGCCCCAGCATTTT
>many|TRBJ1-2|TRBV16|TRBD1
CASSQGTGVGYTF
TGTGCCAGCAGCCAAGGGACAGGCGTTGGCTACACCTTC